This TCR beta chain was recorded in a study of PD-L1 blockade in urothelial cancer. The CDR3 length is 15 residues. Between the trimmed V and J ends, which lost 2 bases and 3 bases, there was a span of 14 bases. The germline V gene has CDR1 SGHRS and CDR2 YFSETQ. This table comes from immunoSEQ multiplex PCR, and its TCRdb copy is limited to in-frame clones, with some not included. Among tens of thousands of clones listed, around 91% were seen once. Time point given: pretreatment peripheral blood. The clonotype comes from a man aged 55 to 70 with urothelial cancer. Material: PBMCs, obtained around atezolizumab (anti-PD-L1) treatment. The chain couples TRBV5-1 to TRBJ1-1; tentative D call: TRBD1 (6 bases). CDR3 sequence: CASSFTGISDTEAFF. The CDR3 DNA sequence: TGCGCCAGCAGCTTTACAGGGATTTCGGACACTGAAGCTTTCTTT. The complete variable domain, with remaining parts taken from reference TRBV5-1 and TRBJ1-1, reads KAGVTQTPRYLIKTRGQQVTLSCSPISGHRSVSWYQQTPGQGLQFLFEYFSETQRNKGNFPGRFSGRQFSNSRSEMNVSTLELGDSALYLCASSFTGISDTEAFFGQGTRLTVV.